The present T cell receptor beta chain was sequenced within a study of human T cells and chemical hapten exposure. Note on this clonotype: Its target is unknown.

Study-wide results and caveats: The donors suffered from alopecia, so their immune response may not match that of healthy people.

Germline V gives CDR1 LNHDA, CDR2 SQIVND (reference sequence). This CDR3 region has 13 residues. V lost 4 bases and J lost 5, with 11 bases in between. Time point specified: patch test 3, about 24 weeks after DPC sensitization. Documented treatment: therapeutic diphenylcyclopropenone sensitization with weekly scalp DPC. Donation of samples came from alopecia patients who were 18 to 70 years old and suitable for DPC. TCRdb fed the RACE reads into MiXCR, producing one record per CDR3 protein. The sample holds approximately 72,000 distinct CDR3 sequences, roughly 11% seen once. Sample: whole blood, taken in connection with sensitization to the hapten diphenylcyclopropenone (DPC). The chain uses TRBV19 and TRBJ2-5; a weak D match, TRBD2 (5 bases). This sequence was found in a woman in her forties or fifties with alopecia areata. Some clones in this sample may be carry-over from other donors' samples. The CDR3 reads CASSSGPRETQYF. The CDR3 DNA follows: TGTGCCAGTAGTAGCGGGCCACGGGAGACCCAGTACTTC. Complete variable domain (other parts from reference TRBV19 and TRBJ2-5): DGGITQSPKYLFRKEGQNVTLSCEQNLNHDAMYWYRQDPGQGLRLIYYSQIVNDFQKGDIAEGYSVSREKKESFPLTVTSAQKNPTAFYLCASSSGPRETQYFGPGTRLLVL.